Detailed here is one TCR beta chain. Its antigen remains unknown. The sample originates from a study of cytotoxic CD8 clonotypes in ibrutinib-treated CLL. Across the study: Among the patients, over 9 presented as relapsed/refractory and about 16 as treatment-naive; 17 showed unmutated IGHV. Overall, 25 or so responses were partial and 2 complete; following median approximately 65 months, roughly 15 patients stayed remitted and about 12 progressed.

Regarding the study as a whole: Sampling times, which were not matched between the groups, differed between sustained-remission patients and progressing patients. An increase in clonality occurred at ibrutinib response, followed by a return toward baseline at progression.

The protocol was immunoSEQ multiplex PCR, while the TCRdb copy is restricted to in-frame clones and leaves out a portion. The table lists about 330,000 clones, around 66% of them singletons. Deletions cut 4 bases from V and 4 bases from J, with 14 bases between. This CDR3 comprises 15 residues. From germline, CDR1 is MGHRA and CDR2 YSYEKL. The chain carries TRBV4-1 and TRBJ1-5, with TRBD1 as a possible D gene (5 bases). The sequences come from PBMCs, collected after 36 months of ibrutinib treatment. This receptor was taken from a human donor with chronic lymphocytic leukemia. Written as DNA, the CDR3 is TGCGCCAGCAGCCCCCAGTGGGGCCGAAATCAGCCCCAGCATTTT. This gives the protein CASSPQWGRNQPQHF.